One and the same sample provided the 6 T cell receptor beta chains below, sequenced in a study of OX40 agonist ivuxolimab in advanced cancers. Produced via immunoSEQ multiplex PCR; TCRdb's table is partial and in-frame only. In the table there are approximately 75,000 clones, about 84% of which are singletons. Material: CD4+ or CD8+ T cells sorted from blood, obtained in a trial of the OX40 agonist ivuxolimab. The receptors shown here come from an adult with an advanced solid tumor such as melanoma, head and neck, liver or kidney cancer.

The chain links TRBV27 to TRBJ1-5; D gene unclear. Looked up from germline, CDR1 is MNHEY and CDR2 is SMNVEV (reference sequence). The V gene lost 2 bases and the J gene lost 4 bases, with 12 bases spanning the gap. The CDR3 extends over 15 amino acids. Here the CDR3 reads CASSLGGRANQPQHF. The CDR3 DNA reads TGTGCCAGCAGTTTAGGTGGCAGAGCGAATCAGCCCCAGCATTTT.

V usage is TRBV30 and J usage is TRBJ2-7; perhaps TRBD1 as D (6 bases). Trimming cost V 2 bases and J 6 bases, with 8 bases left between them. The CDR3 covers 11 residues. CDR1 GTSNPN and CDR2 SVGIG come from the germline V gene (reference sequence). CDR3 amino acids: CAWSRTVEQYF. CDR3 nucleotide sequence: TGTGCCTGGAGTCGGACAGTCGAGCAGTACTTC.

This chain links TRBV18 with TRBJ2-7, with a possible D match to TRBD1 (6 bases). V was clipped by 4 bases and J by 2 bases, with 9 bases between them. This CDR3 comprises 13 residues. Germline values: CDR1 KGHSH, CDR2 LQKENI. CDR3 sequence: CASSHWDTYEQYF. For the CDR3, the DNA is TGTGCCAGCTCACACTGGGACACCTACGAGCAGTACTTC.

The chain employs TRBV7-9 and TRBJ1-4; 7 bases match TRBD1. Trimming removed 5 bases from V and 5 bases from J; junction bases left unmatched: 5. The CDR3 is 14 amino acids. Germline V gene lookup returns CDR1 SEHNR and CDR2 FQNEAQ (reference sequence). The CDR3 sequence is CASSPGQLNEKLFF. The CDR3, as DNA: TGTGCCAGCAGCCCGGGACAGTTAAATGAAAAACTGTTTTTT. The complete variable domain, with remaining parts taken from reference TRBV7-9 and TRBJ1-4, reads DTGVSQNPRHKITKRGQNVTFRCDPISEHNRLYWYRQTLGQGPEFLTYFQNEAQLEKSRLLSDRFSAERPKGSFSTLEIQRTEQGDSAMYLCASSPGQLNEKLFFGSGTQLSVL.

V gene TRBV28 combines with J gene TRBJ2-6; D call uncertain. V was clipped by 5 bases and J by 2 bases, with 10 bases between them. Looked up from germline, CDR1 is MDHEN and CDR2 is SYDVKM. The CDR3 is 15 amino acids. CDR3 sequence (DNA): TGTGCCAGCAGTCCCCTAAGTCCTGGGGCCAACGTCCTGACTTTC. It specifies CASSPLSPGANVLTF.

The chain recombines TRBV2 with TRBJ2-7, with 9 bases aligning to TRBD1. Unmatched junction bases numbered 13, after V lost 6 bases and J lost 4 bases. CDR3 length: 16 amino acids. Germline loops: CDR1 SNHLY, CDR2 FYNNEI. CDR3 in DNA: TGTGCCAGCAGAGCCGGGACAGGGCAAGGGTCATACGAGCAGTACTTC. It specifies CASRAGTGQGSYEQYF.